The rows below give T cell receptor beta chains drawn from one sample of a study of T cells in Graves' hyperthyroidism and ophthalmopathy. TCRdb analysed the multiplex PCR reads with MiXCR anew, one entry per CDR3 protein. This table holds about 290,000 distinct CDR3 sequences, roughly 13% found once. The source material was blood. Receptors were obtained from a middle-aged woman with Graves' hyperthyroidism. CDR3s include the opening cysteine and the closing phenylalanine or tryptophan. A D gene is named only where the DNA matches it firmly. Clone size is given for some rows only: seen once, a few or many times, or a class if the clone is expanded.

DNA,CDR3,D,size,V,J,length
TGTGCCAGCAGCTCAGCCTGGGTTGGGGGAGAGACCCAGTACTTC,CASSSAWVGGETQYF,-,many,TRBV2,TRBJ2-5,15
TGTGCCAGCAGCCAAGAGGGTTATGGTGGCTACACCTTC,CASSQEGYGGYTF,-,many,TRBV3-1,TRBJ1-2,13
TGTGCCACCAGTGTCAATGGCGCGGGGCATTCCTTGGATGAGCAGTTCTTC,CATSVNGAGHSLDEQFF,-,many,TRBV24-1,TRBJ2-1,17
TGTGCCACCGCCCGGGACAGGGGTCCCTACGAGCAGTACTTC,CATARDRGPYEQYF,TRBD1,many,TRBV15,TRBJ2-7,14
TGCAGTGCTAGTATTAGCGGGATAGGTACGCAGTATTTT,CSASISGIGTQYF,TRBD2,many,TRBV20-1,TRBJ2-3,13
TGTGCCACCAGCAGAGATTATCCAGGGGTGGAATATGGCTACACCTTC,CATSRDYPGVEYGYTF,-,-,TRBV15,TRBJ1-2,16
TGCAGCGCCACAGGGCTGGGGACAGATACGCAGTATTTT,CSATGLGTDTQYF,-,-,TRBV29-1,TRBJ2-3,13
TGTGCCAGCAGTTCGCCTATCTCAGGGAAGGGCGATAACTATGGCTACACCTTC,CASSSPISGKGDNYGYTF,-,many,TRBV28,TRBJ1-2,18
TGTGCCAGCAGCCAAGGCCGATCCGGGACCCAGTACTTC,CASSQGRSGTQYF,-,many,TRBV4-2,TRBJ2-5,13
TGTGCCAGCAGTGAATGGGTTCCAACTAATGAAAAACTGTTTTTT,CASSEWVPTNEKLFF,-,-,TRBV25-1,TRBJ1-4,15
TGTGCCATCAGTGAGCCAAGGACTAGCGGCGATGAGCAGTTCTTC,CAISEPRTSGDEQFF,TRBD2,many,TRBV10-3,TRBJ2-1,15